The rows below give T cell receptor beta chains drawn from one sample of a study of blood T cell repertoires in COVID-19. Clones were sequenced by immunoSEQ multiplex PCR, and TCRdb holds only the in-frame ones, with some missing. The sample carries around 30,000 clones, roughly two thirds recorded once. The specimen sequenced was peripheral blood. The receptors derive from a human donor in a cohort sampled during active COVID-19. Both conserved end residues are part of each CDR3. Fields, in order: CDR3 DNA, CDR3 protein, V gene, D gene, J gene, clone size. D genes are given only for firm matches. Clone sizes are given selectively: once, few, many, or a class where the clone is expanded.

CDR3nt: TGTGCCAGCAGTTCGCGGGCAGCAACGAACTATGGCTACACCTTC; CDR3aa: CASSSRAATNYGYTF; v_gene: TRBV27; d_gene: -; j_gene: TRBJ1-2; abundance: -
CDR3nt: TGCGCCAGCAGCCCCAGCGTGGGAGGCCAGGCCGAGCAGTACTTC; CDR3aa: CASSPSVGGQAEQYF; v_gene: TRBV4-1; d_gene: -; j_gene: TRBJ2-7; abundance: -
CDR3nt: TGTGCCAGCAGCCAATCTGCCGGGACCTACGAGCAGTACTTC; CDR3aa: CASSQSAGTYEQYF; v_gene: TRBV3-1/TRBV3-2; d_gene: -; j_gene: TRBJ2-7; abundance: once
CDR3nt: TGTGCCTCTAGGCGGCTAGCGGGAATCGACGAGCAGTACTTC; CDR3aa: CASRRLAGIDEQYF; v_gene: TRBV19; d_gene: TRBD2; j_gene: TRBJ2-7; abundance: -
CDR3nt: TGTGCCAGCATTCAGGGGGGCTCGCGAGGTGAGCAGTTCTTC; CDR3aa: CASIQGGSRGEQFF; v_gene: TRBV28; d_gene: -; j_gene: TRBJ2-1; abundance: -
CDR3nt: TGTGCCATCAGTGAGTCGAGATATGGCTACACCTTC; CDR3aa: CAISESRYGYTF; v_gene: TRBV10-3; d_gene: -; j_gene: TRBJ1-2; abundance: -
CDR3nt: TGTGCCACCAGTGACGTGACAGGGCCGCAAGAGACCCAGTACTTC; CDR3aa: CATSDVTGPQETQYF; v_gene: TRBV24-1; d_gene: TRBD1; j_gene: TRBJ2-5; abundance: -
CDR3nt: TGTGCCAGCAGCCTACAGGGCCATGAGCAGTTCTTC; CDR3aa: CASSLQGHEQFF; v_gene: TRBV9; d_gene: -; j_gene: TRBJ2-1; abundance: -
CDR3nt: TGTGCCAGCAGCTTCGGGACAGGCAGCAATCAGCCCCAGCATTTT; CDR3aa: CASSFGTGSNQPQHF; v_gene: TRBV13; d_gene: TRBD1; j_gene: TRBJ1-5; abundance: once
CDR3nt: TGTGCCACCAGTGATTTACTAGCGGGAGGGACAGATACGCAGTATTTT; CDR3aa: CATSDLLAGGTDTQYF; v_gene: TRBV24-1; d_gene: TRBD2; j_gene: TRBJ2-3; abundance: -
CDR3nt: TGTGCCAGCAGCCGGCAGGGCCCCAGCACAGATACGCAGTATTTT; CDR3aa: CASSRQGPSTDTQYF; v_gene: TRBV7-8; d_gene: -; j_gene: TRBJ2-3; abundance: -
CDR3nt: TGTGCCATCAGTGGCGAACAGGGGTCACCCCTCCACTTT; CDR3aa: CAISGEQGSPLHF; v_gene: TRBV10-3; d_gene: TRBD1; j_gene: TRBJ1-6; abundance: -
CDR3nt: TGCAGCGTTGAAGGGCCCGGAGGCGAGCAGTACTTC; CDR3aa: CSVEGPGGEQYF; v_gene: TRBV29-1; d_gene: -; j_gene: TRBJ2-7; abundance: -
CDR3nt: TGTGCCAGCAGTCCTCCAAGGGCGGGGGGCAATCAGCCCCAGCATTTT; CDR3aa: CASSPPRAGGNQPQHF; v_gene: TRBV2; d_gene: -; j_gene: TRBJ1-5; abundance: -
CDR3nt: TGTGCCAGCAGTGCAGGGGGCAATCAGCCCCAGCATTTT; CDR3aa: CASSAGGNQPQHF; v_gene: TRBV6-2/TRBV6-3; d_gene: -; j_gene: TRBJ1-5; abundance: -
CDR3nt: TGTGCCAGCAGTGTATCCGTAGGGGGGACTAGCGGGATAGACACCGGGGAGCTGTTTTTT; CDR3aa: CASSVSVGGTSGIDTGELFF; v_gene: TRBV9; d_gene: TRBD2; j_gene: TRBJ2-2; abundance: -